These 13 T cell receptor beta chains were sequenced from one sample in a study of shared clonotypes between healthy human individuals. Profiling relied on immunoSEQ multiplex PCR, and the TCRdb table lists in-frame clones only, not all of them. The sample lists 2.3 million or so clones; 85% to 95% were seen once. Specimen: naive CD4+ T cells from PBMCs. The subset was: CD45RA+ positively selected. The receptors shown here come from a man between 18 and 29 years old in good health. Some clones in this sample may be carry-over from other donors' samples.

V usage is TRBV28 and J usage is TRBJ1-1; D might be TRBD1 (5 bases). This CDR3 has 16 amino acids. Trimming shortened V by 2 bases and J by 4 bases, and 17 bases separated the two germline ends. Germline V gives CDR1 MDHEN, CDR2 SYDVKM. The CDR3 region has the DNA TGTGCCAGCAGTTTAGTGGGGGGAGCGGCTAGCACTGAAGCTTTCTTT. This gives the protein CASSLVGGAASTEAFF.

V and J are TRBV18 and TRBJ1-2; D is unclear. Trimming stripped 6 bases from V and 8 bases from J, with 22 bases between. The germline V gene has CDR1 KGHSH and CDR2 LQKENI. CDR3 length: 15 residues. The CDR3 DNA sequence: TGTGCCAGCTCCAGCGACCCAACCTCGGCGGGGGGCTACACCTTC. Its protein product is CASSSDPTSAGGYTF.

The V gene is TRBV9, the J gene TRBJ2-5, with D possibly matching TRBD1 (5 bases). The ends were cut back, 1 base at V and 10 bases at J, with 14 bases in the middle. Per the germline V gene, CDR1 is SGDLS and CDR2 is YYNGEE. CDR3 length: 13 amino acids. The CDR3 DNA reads TGTGCCAGCAGCGTAAGGGGTGGGGAAAACCAGTACTTC. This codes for CASSVRGGENQYF.

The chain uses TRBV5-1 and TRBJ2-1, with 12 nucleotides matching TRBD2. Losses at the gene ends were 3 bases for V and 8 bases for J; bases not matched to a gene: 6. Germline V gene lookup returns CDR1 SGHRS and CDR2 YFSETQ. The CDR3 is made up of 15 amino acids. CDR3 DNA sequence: TGCGCCAGCAGCTCCACTAGCGGGAGGAGCGATGAGCAGTTCTTC. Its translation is CASSSTSGRSDEQFF.

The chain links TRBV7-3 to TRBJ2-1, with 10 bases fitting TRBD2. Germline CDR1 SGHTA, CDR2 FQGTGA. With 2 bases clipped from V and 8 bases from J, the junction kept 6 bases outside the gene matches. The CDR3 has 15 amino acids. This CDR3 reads CASSLASGSIHEQFF. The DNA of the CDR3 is TGTGCCAGCAGCTTAGCTAGCGGGAGTATCCATGAGCAGTTCTTC.

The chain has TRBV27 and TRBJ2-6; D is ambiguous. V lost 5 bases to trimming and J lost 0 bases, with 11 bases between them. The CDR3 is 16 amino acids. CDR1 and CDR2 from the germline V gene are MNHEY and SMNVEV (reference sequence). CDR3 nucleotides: TGTGCCAGCAGTCCCCAGACCAACTCTGGGGCCAACGTCCTGACTTTC. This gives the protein CASSPQTNSGANVLTF.

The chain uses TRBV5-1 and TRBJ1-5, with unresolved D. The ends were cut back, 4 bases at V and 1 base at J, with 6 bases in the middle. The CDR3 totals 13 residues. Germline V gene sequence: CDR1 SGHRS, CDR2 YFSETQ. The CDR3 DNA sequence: TGCGCCAGCAGCAGGGAAAGCAATCAGCCCCAGCATTTT. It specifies CASSRESNQPQHF.

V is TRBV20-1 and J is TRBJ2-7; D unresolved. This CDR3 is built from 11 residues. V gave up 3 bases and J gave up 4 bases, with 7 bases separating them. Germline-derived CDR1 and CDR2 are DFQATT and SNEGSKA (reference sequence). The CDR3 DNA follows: TGCAGTGCTAGTGGGCTTTACGAGCAGTACTTC. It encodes CSASGLYEQYF.

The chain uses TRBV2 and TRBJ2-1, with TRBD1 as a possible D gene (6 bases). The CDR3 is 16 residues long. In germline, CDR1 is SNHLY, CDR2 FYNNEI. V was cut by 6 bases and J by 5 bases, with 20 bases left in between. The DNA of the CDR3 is TGTGCCAGCAGACCCTGGGGGCAGGTCGGTAACAATGAGCAGTTCTTC. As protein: CASRPWGQVGNNEQFF.

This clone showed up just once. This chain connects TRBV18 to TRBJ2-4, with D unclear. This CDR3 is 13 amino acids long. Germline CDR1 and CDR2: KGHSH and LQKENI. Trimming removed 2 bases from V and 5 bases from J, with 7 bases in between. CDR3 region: CASSPVRQNIQYF. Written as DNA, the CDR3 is TGTGCCAGCTCACCAGTTCGACAAAACATTCAGTACTTC.

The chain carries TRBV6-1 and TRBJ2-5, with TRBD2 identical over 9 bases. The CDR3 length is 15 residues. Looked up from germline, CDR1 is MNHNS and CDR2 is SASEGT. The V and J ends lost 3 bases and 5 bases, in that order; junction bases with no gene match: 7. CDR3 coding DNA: TGTGCCAGCAGTGAGGGACTAGCAGGGTGGGAGACCCAGTACTTC. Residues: CASSEGLAGWETQYF.

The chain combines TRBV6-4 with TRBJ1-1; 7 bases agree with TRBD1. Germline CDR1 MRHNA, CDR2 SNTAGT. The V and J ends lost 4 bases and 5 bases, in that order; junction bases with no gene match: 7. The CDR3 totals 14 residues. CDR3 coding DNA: TGTGCCAGCAGTGCCAATACAGGGGTAACTGAAGCTTTCTTT. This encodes CASSANTGVTEAFF.

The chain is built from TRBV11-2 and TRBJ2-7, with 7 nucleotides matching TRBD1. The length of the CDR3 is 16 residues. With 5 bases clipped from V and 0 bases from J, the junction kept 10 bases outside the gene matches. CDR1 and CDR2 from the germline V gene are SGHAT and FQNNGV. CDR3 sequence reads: CASSRGSGQRSYEQYF. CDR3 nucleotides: TGTGCCAGCAGCCGTGGGTCGGGACAGCGCTCCTACGAGCAGTACTTC.